This entry describes one T cell receptor beta chain. The antigen it recognizes is unknown. Per-base qualities were not stored, and no clone one base away is much larger. This record comes from a study of shared clonotypes between healthy human individuals (dated by TCRdb to the early 2020s). Study-level background: The cohort included a few men and a couple of women between 18 and 49 years of age. Leukapheresis yielded between about 0.85 and 9 billion PBMCs per donor. To estimate repertoire size and how much clonotypes are shared between individuals, the study performed deep sequencing of blood TCR repertoires from roughly five healthy adults. Per donor, three plates each were used for CD4 naive and CD4 memory, two for CD8 naive, and one for CD8 memory. Libraries were prepared and TCR repertoires were sequenced by different laboratories using diverse techniques, in order to increase sequencing depth and limit assay-specific biases.

The research as a whole found: When several donors were compared, the shared fraction of clonotypes was approximately 5% for naive CD4, about 4% for naive CD8, more than 2% for memory CD4, and 0.3% to 0.5% for memory CD8. Naive subsets generally had larger estimated clonotype richness than memory subsets. Pairwise subsampling led to the expectation that sequencing depth would affect the degree of clonotype sharing among donors. Rarefaction of sorted-subset datasets indicated incomplete sequencing despite the large sequencing depth. Because the study included only a small number of donors, the genetic and exposure-history diversity represented was limited. Sampling was limited to blood, and TCR repertoires in tissue likely differ from TCR repertoires in blood. Compared with non-shared clonotypes, clonotypes shared by all four sorted-subset donors had higher generation probabilities.

TCR CDR3 regions were amplified from genomic DNA by multiplex PCR using the deep immunoSEQ assay. Extracted genomic DNA from each cell subset was spread evenly across all wells of several immunoSEQ 96-well plates, with each plate serving as a replicate. For sorted subsets, each replicate PCR was loaded with 200 ng genomic DNA, equivalent to about 30,000 T cell genomes. Purified libraries were measured with a Qubit 3.0 fluorometer, size-checked on a Bioanalyzer 2100, and measured again with the KAPA Library Quantification kit. Every immunoSEQ 96-well plate was sequenced on a separate single-read 150-cycle Illumina NextSeq 550 flow cell. In the paper's pipeline: The immunoSEQ output contained only junctional sequences without quality scores, so filtering could not match that applied to full-length reads. Sequences were annotated with PyIR, a Python wrapper for IgBLAST v1.9, and V/J genes and CDR3 were assigned using IMGT germline references. Reads with weak V/J assignments (E-value above 1e-6), missing CDR3, stop codons, out-of-frame junctions, or ambiguous translated residues were removed. V3J clonotypes were defined by identical inferred V gene, J gene, and CDR3 amino acid sequence. Percentage overlap between repertoires was calculated by dividing the number of shared unique clonotypes by the size of the smaller repertoire. Repertoire richness was assessed with RTK rarefaction, the Chao1 estimator, and Recon v2.1 estimates of unobserved clonotypes. Generation probabilities were computed with OLGA for all TCRbeta clonotypes obtained by the gDNA method from several donors. TCRdb re-hosts the immuneACCESS table, in-frame sequences only. Its copies lack some clones; in the studies checked, an unresolved V gene accounts for under half of them, and the cause for the rest is not known. D and trimming were read from the DNA, whereas the V and J calls and clone size are those reported in that table. The sample table holds a few million clones, of which roughly 95% were seen once. The ten most abundant clones make up roughly 0.13% of the sample.

Donors were healthy HIV-negative adults with no recently reported acute infections or vaccinations. All donors were Caucasian adults living in Nashville, Tennessee, USA. Magnetic negative selection was used to enrich CD4+ T cells, after which naive cells were positively selected on CD45RA and the negative fraction became the memory subset. Blood was collected by leukapheresis, and PBMCs were isolated by Ficoll-Histopaque density gradient centrifugation and then cryopreserved in liquid nitrogen vapor phase. Purity and quantity of every magnetically sorted T cell population were checked by analytical flow cytometry. Genomic DNA was isolated from each sorted fraction and quantified by UV absorbance on a Nanodrop 2000c. V gives up 2 bases and J gives up 4 bases, and the segment between their germline ends measures 17 bases. The CDR3, cysteine through phenylalanine, is 16 amino acids long. CDR3 DNA is the only sequence kept; it has 48 bases, read in frame from the first base. CDR1 MNHEY and CDR2 SVGAGI are derived from the germline V gene.

The material sequenced was naive CD4+ T cells sorted from blood. The sample's cell subset or site label, in plain terms: CD45RA+ positively selected. The chain is assembled from TRBV6-5 and TRBJ2-5; a tentative D match to TRBD2 spans 5 bases. The receptor was isolated from a man aged 18 to 29 in good health. The CDR3 amino acid sequence is: CASSYASRGMGETQYF. The bases are TGTGCCAGCAGTTACGCCTCTCGGGGAATGGGAGAGACCCAGTACTTC.